Below are 16 T cell receptor beta chains sequenced from a single sample in a study of T cells in Graves' hyperthyroidism and ophthalmopathy. RNA transcripts provided the source from which TCR beta CDR3 regions were amplified. The TCR CDR3 was amplified in a first-round RT-PCR using the HTBI primer set. TCRdb processed the multiplex PCR reads anew with MiXCR; each CDR3 protein has one entry. The sample has 150,000 to 200,000 distinct CDR3 sequences, over 15% seen once. Specimen: blood. All receptors derive from a woman aged 45-59 years with Graves' hyperthyroidism.

This clonotype was picked up many times. This chain connects TRBV7-2 to TRBJ2-5; TRBD2 agrees at 8 bases. This CDR3 comprises 14 residues. With 5 bases clipped from V and 4 bases from J, the junction kept 6 bases outside the gene matches. Germline lookup yields CDR1 SGHTA and CDR2 FQGNSA. The CDR3, as DNA: TGTGCCAGCAGCCTCGGGGGGGCGGGAGAGACCCAGTACTTC. Translated, it gives CASSLGGAGETQYF.

This clonotype was observed at least ten times. This sequence joins TRBV12-3 or TRBV12-4 and TRBJ1-1; no firm D call. This CDR3 is built from 11 residues. Trimming removed 2 bases at V and 11 bases at J, with 9 bases between. The CDR3 loop is CASSLYTGAFF. The CDR3 coding sequence is TGTGCCAGCAGTTTATACACGGGGGCTTTCTTT.

This clonotype occurred many times. This chain links TRBV2 with TRBJ1-1, with D possibly TRBD1 on 5 matching bases. Trimming left V 6 bases short and J 5 bases short, with 13 bases between. CDR1 is SNHLY and CDR2 is FYNNEI in the germline V gene. The CDR3 totals 13 residues. The CDR3 coding sequence is TGTGCCAGCAGAAGCGGGGGATATACTGAAGCTTTCTTT. This gives the protein CASRSGGYTEAFF.

In its sample, this clonotype was seen many times. This chain links TRBV3-1 with TRBJ1-2; D is ambiguous. In germline, CDR1 is LGHDT, CDR2 YNNKEL (reference sequence). The CDR3 is 12 residues long. V lost 4 bases and J 3 bases, leaving 6 bases between the germline ends. CDR3 coding DNA: TGTGCCAGCAGCCCAAACCACTATGGCTACACCTTC. Its protein is CASSPNHYGYTF.

This clonotype was observed at least ten times. The rearrangement joins TRBV15 to TRBJ2-3; D ambiguous. Germline V gene data show CDR1 as LNHNV and CDR2 as YYDKDF (reference sequence). The CDR3 totals 14 residues. V lost 4 bases, J lost 2 bases, and 10 bases lay in between. The CDR3 region has the DNA TGTGCCACCAGCATGCGCAGAACCACAGATACGCAGTATTTT. Translating it yields CATSMRRTTDTQYF.

At least ten counts were recorded for this clonotype. The chain combines TRBV12-3 or TRBV12-4 with TRBJ1-2; 7 bases match TRBD1. The CDR3 contains 15 residues. Trimming at V came to 6 bases and at J to 5 bases, leaving 12 bases not matched to a gene. This CDR3 reads CASSNPGQRGYGYTF. DNA of the CDR3: TGTGCCAGCAGCAACCCGGGACAGAGAGGGTATGGCTACACCTTC.

The rearrangement joins TRBV3-1 to TRBJ1-3; D is possibly TRBD1 (5 bases). Germline V lookup: CDR1 LGHDT, CDR2 YNNKEL (reference sequence). The CDR3 has 15 residues. The V end was cut by 3 bases, the J end by 1 base, with 10 bases between. The CDR3 DNA sequence: TGTGCCAGCAGCCAGCGGGGGGGTTCTGGAAACACCATATATTTT. This translates into CASSQRGGSGNTIYF.

The table lists this clonotype with many counts. The V gene is TRBV29-1, the J gene TRBJ2-1, with no clear D. Looked up from germline, CDR1 is SQVTM and CDR2 is ANQGSEA. This CDR3 has 9 amino acids. V lost 4 bases and J lost 12, with 7 bases in between. CDR3 nucleotides: TGCAGCGTTGCCAGAATGCAGTTCTTC. Amino acid sequence: CSVARMQFF.

This clonotype was picked up many times. This chain uses TRBV20-1 with TRBJ2-3; 7 positions match TRBD1. In germline, CDR1 is DFQATT, CDR2 SNEGSKA (reference sequence). This CDR3 spans 15 amino acids. After removal of 0 bases from V and 3 bases from J, the junction contained 6 bases not matched to a gene. CDR3 nucleotides: TGCAGTGCTAGAGATGGTTACAGGGGAACAGATACGCAGTATTTT. Translated: CSARDGYRGTDTQYF.

This clonotype was counted at least ten times. CDR3 bases: TGTGCCACCACAAGCGGGGGGGCCCCTGAGCAGTTCTTC. Residues: CATTSGGAPEQFF. The chain uses TRBV19 and TRBJ2-1; 10 nucleotides line up with TRBD2. The CDR3 loop spans 13 amino acids. V was pared by 10 bases and J by 9 bases, with 9 bases of the junction left unmatched. The germline gives CDR1 LNHDA, CDR2 SQIVND (reference sequence).

This clonotype was seen more than once but under ten times. This chain uses TRBV5-1 with TRBJ2-1; 10 bases agree with TRBD1. Losses at the gene ends were 4 bases for V and 8 bases for J; bases not matched to a gene: 12. The CDR3 spans 16 residues. Germline CDR1 is SGHRS and CDR2 is YFSETQ. CDR3 loop: CASSNLDRGLVDEQFF. CDR3 nucleotide sequence: TGCGCCAGCAGCAACCTCGACAGGGGGCTTGTGGATGAGCAGTTCTTC. Combining the CDR3 with reference TRBV5-1 and TRBJ2-1 gives the whole variable domain KAGVTQTPRYLIKTRGQQVTLSCSPISGHRSVSWYQQTPGQGLQFLFEYFSETQRNKGNFPGRFSGRQFSNSRSEMNVSTLELGDSALYLCASSNLDRGLVDEQFFGPGTRLTVL.

This clonotype has a single count. The chain is built from TRBV7-6 and TRBJ2-5, with 9 bases that match TRBD1. The CDR3 covers 16 residues. Germline CDR1 SGHVS, CDR2 FNYEAQ. J gave up 5 bases and V 2 bases, and 9 bases lay outside the gene matches. CDR3 residues: CASSLTGQGRWETQYF. CDR3 DNA: TGTGCCAGCAGCTTAACGGGACAGGGTCGTTGGGAGACCCAGTACTTC.

Concerning this clonotype itself: With a much larger clone just one base away, this may be a read error. The genes are TRBV27 and TRBJ2-1; the D is unclear. The CDR3 is 14 residues long. Germline V gene lookup returns CDR1 MNHEY and CDR2 SMNVEV (reference sequence). The CDR3 spells CASSLRTPHNAQFF. CDR3 coding DNA: TGTGCCAGCAGTTTGCGGACCCCTCACAATGCGCAGTTCTTC.

This clonotype has just a few counts. One base away lies a much larger clone, so this may be a sequencing read error. The chain couples TRBV5-1 to TRBJ1-2; 9 bases match TRBD1. The germline V gene encodes CDR1 SGHRS and CDR2 YFSETQ. The junction had 4 bases not matched to a gene; V was cut back by 4 bases and J by 6 bases. The CDR3 is 13 residues long. The CDR3 DNA sequence: TGCGCCAGCAGCGCGGACAGGGGCCATGGCTACACCTTC. Translation gives CASSADRGHGYTF.

The V and J genes are TRBV13 and TRBJ2-7; tentatively, D is TRBD1 (6 bases). This CDR3 region has 15 residues. V was cut by 1 base and J by 7 bases, with 17 bases left in between. CDR1 and CDR2 from the germline V gene are PRHDT and FYEKMQ (reference sequence). The CDR3 reads CASSLDPQQGREQYF. The CDR3, as DNA: TGTGCCAGCAGCTTAGACCCCCAACAGGGTCGGGAGCAGTACTTC. Filled out from reference TRBV13 and TRBJ2-7, the complete variable domain reads AAGVIQSPRHLIKEKRETATLKCYPIPRHDTVYWYQQGPGQDPQFLISFYEKMQSDKGSIPDRFSAQQFSDYHSELNMSSLELGDSALYFCASSLDPQQGREQYFGPGTRLTVT.

This clonotype was seen a few times. V is TRBV5-6 and J is TRBJ1-5; D perhaps matches TRBD1 (6 bases). The V end was cut by 3 bases, the J end by 0 bases, with 13 bases between. CDR3 length: 16 residues. In germline, CDR1 is SGHDT, CDR2 YYEEEE. The CDR3 sequence: CASSSWTDYSNQPQHF. DNA of the CDR3: TGTGCCAGCAGCTCCTGGACAGATTATAGCAATCAGCCCCAGCATTTT.